This T cell receptor (beta chain) was sequenced for a study of OX40 agonist ivuxolimab in advanced cancers. The method was immunoSEQ multiplex PCR; TCRdb's version includes in-frame clones alone and lacks a portion of them. The profile covers 15,000 to 25,000 clones, with 83% appearing a single time and around 52% taken by the ten largest. V was pared by 2 bases and J by 4 bases, with 12 bases of the junction left unmatched. Germline values: CDR1 SGHAT, CDR2 FQNNGV. This CDR3 contains 17 residues. The material sequenced was CD4+ or CD8+ T cells sorted from blood, taken in a trial of the OX40 agonist ivuxolimab. The TCR comes from an adult with an advanced solid tumor such as melanoma, head and neck, liver or kidney cancer. The V and J genes are TRBV11-2 and TRBJ2-7; 9 bases line up with TRBD1. CDR3 sequence: CASSLSGVTGTGYEQYF. CDR3 in DNA: TGTGCCAGCAGCTTATCGGGGGTAACCGGGACAGGGTACGAGCAGTACTTC.